One sample yielded the 3 T cell receptor beta chains listed below, sequenced in a study of OX40 agonist ivuxolimab in advanced cancers. Assay used: immunoSEQ multiplex PCR; TCRdb lists only in-frame clones, some missing. This table has around 70,000 clones, roughly 80% appearing once. Material: CD4+ or CD8+ T cells sorted from blood, obtained in a trial of the OX40 agonist ivuxolimab. The receptor set was obtained from an adult with an advanced solid tumor such as melanoma, head and neck, liver or kidney cancer.

V and J are TRBV19 and TRBJ1-5; 8 bases align to TRBD1. The CDR3 length is 14 residues. Germline-derived CDR1 and CDR2 are LNHDA and SQIVND (reference sequence). Trimming cost V 5 bases and J 6 bases; bases outside gene matches: 6. CDR3 protein: CASSPGQVGQPQHF. The CDR3 nucleotides are TGTGCCAGTAGTCCGGGACAGGTCGGTCAGCCCCAGCATTTT.

V usage is TRBV4-1 and J usage is TRBJ2-1; the match to TRBD2 covers 8 bases. CDR1 MGHRA and CDR2 YSYEKL come from the germline V gene. J lost 13 bases, V lost 1 base, and 9 bases had no gene match. This CDR3 contains 14 residues. CDR3 sequence (DNA): TGCGCCAGCAGCCAAGCCTCGACTAGCGCCTTACAGTTCTTC. It specifies CASSQASTSALQFF.

The sample holds one count of this clone. The DNA for the CDR3 is TGTGCCAGCAGTTCGACAGGGATGGAAGGCTACACCTTC. Amino acid sequence: CASSSTGMEGYTF. The V gene is TRBV6-5, the J gene TRBJ1-2; TRBD1 matches at 7 bases. J gave up 8 bases and V 4 bases, and 7 bases lay outside the gene matches. Germline V lookup: CDR1 MNHEY, CDR2 SVGAGI. This CDR3 has 13 residues.